This T cell receptor beta chain was sequenced for a study of T cells in Graves' hyperthyroidism and ophthalmopathy. The TCR beta CDR3 regions underwent amplification using RNA transcripts as the source. The HTBI primer set served for first-round RT-PCR of the TCR CDR3. TCRdb re-called the multiplex PCR reads through MiXCR, storing one row per CDR3 protein. The sample lists about 640,000 distinct CDR3 sequences, roughly 20% occurring once. CDR3 length: 16 amino acids. Germline V gene lookup returns CDR1 MNHNS and CDR2 SASEGT. The V and J ends lost 6 bases and 3 bases, in that order; junction bases with no gene match: 10. The study excluded patients with uncontrolled infection, other autoimmune disease, pregnancy or lactation. More than 9.5 ml fresh peripheral blood yielded the PBMCs.

The TCR was taken from a man aged 25 to 45 with Graves' ophthalmopathy. The sample comprised blood. This sequence joins TRBV6-1 and TRBJ2-1, with 8 bases aligning to TRBD2. CDR3 amino acids: CASSRLSGRLYNEQFF. The CDR3 nucleotides are TGTGCCAGCAGCCGATTGAGCGGGAGACTCTACAATGAGCAGTTCTTC.